The 2 T cell receptor beta chains below were found in one sample sequenced in a study of blood T cells in healthy people across ages. Together with a sample-barcoded 5' primer, a J-beta primer mix was included in a second PCR lasting about 7 to 12 cycles. TCRdb reprocessed the 5' RACE reads via MiXCR and lists one record per CDR3 protein. The sample consists of over 600,000 distinct CDR3 sequences, roughly 21% of them appearing once. Material for sequencing was blood. Receptor source: a man between 70 and 80 years old in good health.

This clonotype came up a few times. The V and J genes are TRBV7-2 and TRBJ2-1, with D uncertain. The germline gives CDR1 SGHTA, CDR2 FQGNSA. CDR3 length: 13 residues. Trimming took off 4 bases at V and 2 bases at J, with 6 bases between the two ends. In DNA, the CDR3 is TGTGCCAGCAGCTCGAACACCTACAATGAGCAGTTCTTC. The encoded protein is CASSSNTYNEQFF. The full variable domain, in which reference TRBV7-2 and TRBJ2-1 provide the parts outside the CDR3, is GAGVSQSPSNKVTEKGKDVELRCDPISGHTALYWYRQSLGQGLEFLIYFQGNSAPDKSGLPSDRFSAERTGGSVSTLTIQRTQQEDSAVYLCASSSNTYNEQFFGPGTRLTVL.

The chain is built from TRBV6-5 and TRBJ2-1; no clear D gene. This CDR3 is 14 amino acids long. The germline gives CDR1 MNHEY, CDR2 SVGAGI. V was cut by 2 bases and J by 4 bases, with 9 bases left in between. CDR3 residues: CASSYPETYNEQFF. The CDR3 DNA follows: TGTGCCAGCAGTTACCCGGAAACATACAATGAGCAGTTCTTC.